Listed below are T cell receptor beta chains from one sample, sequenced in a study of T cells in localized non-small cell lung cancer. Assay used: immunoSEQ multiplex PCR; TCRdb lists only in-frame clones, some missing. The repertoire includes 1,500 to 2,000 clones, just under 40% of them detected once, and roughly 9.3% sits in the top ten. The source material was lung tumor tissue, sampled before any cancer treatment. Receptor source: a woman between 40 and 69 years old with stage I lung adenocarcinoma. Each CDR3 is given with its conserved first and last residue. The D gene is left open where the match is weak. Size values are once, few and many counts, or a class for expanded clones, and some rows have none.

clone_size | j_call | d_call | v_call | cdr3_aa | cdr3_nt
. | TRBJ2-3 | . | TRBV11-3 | CASKGVRGTDTQYF | TGTGCCAGCAAAGGGGTCAGAGGCACAGATACGCAGTATTTT
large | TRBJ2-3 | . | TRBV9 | CASSVDPSRSYTDTQYF | TGTGCCAGCAGCGTAGATCCCTCACGAAGCTACACAGATACGCAGTATTTT
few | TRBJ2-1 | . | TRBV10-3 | CAISESSQGGREQFF | TGTGCCATCAGTGAGTCTTCCCAGGGCGGGCGGGAGCAGTTCTTC
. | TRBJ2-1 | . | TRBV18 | CASSPNTREENEQFF | TGTGCCAGCTCACCCAACACAAGAGAAGAGAATGAGCAGTTCTTC
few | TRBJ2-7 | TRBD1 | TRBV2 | CASRAGQGPYEQYF | TGTGCCAGCAGGGCCGGACAGGGGCCCTACGAGCAGTACTTC
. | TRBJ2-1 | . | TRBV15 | CATSSTYRVSWNEQFF | TGTGCCACCAGCTCAACGTACAGGGTTTCCTGGAATGAGCAGTTCTTC
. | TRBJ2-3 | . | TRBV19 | CASSPLLVDTQYF | TGTGCCAGTAGTCCCCTACTAGTGGATACGCAGTATTTT
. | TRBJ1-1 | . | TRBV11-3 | CASSFGLNPPEAFF | TGTGCCAGCAGCTTTGGACTTAACCCCCCTGAAGCTTTCTTT
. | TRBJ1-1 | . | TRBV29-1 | CSVVVRGRNTEAFF | TGCAGCGTTGTGGTCCGGGGCCGGAACACTGAAGCTTTCTTT
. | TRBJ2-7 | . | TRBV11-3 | CASSLGVGAYEQYF | TGTGCCAGCAGCTTAGGCGTCGGGGCCTACGAGCAGTACTTC
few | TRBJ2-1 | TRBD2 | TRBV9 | CASSEEGQGLRREQFF | TGTGCCAGCAGTGAAGAGGGCCAGGGACTAAGGAGGGAGCAGTTCTTC
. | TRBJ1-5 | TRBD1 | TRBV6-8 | CASSYLTGGLSNQPQHF | TGTGCCAGCAGTTACTTGACAGGGGGGCTTAGCAATCAGCCCCAGCATTTT
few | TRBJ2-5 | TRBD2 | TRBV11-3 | CASSLTSGDWETQYF | TGTGCCAGCAGCTTGACTAGCGGGGATTGGGAGACCCAGTACTTC
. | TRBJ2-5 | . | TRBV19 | CASSRGQNQETQYF | TGTGCCAGTAGCCGGGGACAAAACCAAGAGACCCAGTACTTC
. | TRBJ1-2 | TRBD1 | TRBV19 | CASSPPGQGAGGYTF | TGTGCCAGTAGTCCTCCGGGACAGGGGGCAGGAGGCTACACCTTC
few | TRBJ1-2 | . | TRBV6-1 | CASSEALQGRYGYTF | TGTGCCAGCAGTGAAGCGCTGCAGGGACGCTATGGCTACACCTTC
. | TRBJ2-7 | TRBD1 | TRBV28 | CASSLVGTGGYEQYF | TGTGCCAGCAGTTTAGTAGGGACAGGGGGATACGAGCAGTACTTC
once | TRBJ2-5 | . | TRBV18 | CASSRGQIQETQYF | TGTGCCAGCTCGCGGGGACAGATCCAAGAGACCCAGTACTTC
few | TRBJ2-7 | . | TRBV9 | CASSLRQEPNEQYF | TGTGCCAGCAGTCTCCGACAGGAACCTAACGAGCAGTACTTT
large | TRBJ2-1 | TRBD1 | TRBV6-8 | CASSTRTGVNEQFF | TGTGCCAGCAGTACTCGGACAGGGGTCAATGAGCAGTTCTTC
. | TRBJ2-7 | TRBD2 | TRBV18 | CASSPLSGGRIYEQYF | TGTGCCAGCTCACCCCTTAGCGGGGGCCGTATCTACGAGCAGTACTTC
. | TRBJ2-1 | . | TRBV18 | CASSPGVDEQFF | TGTGCCAGCTCACCAGGGGTCGATGAGCAGTTCTTC
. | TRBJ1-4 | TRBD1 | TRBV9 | CASSGRGLTNKKLFF | TGTGCCAGCAGCGGCAGGGGGCTAACTAATAAAAAACTGTTTTTT
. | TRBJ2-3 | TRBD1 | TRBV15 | CATSRDRGYDTQYF | TGTGCCACCAGCCGGGACAGGGGATATGATACGCAGTATTTT
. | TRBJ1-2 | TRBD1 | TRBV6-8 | CASSSTGENHYGYTF | TGTGCCAGCAGTTCAACAGGGGAAAATCACTATGGCTACACCTTC
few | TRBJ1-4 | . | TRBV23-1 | CASSPGPATRGANEKLFF | TGCGCCAGCAGCCCGGGACCAGCAACTAGAGGGGCTAATGAAAAACTGTTTTTT
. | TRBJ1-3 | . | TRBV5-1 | CASSSDGSSGNTIYF | TGCGCCAGCAGCAGCGACGGGAGCTCTGGAAACACCATATATTTT
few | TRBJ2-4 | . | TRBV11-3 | CASSFRFSKNIQYF | TGTGCCAGCAGCTTCAGATTTTCCAAAAACATTCAGTACTTC